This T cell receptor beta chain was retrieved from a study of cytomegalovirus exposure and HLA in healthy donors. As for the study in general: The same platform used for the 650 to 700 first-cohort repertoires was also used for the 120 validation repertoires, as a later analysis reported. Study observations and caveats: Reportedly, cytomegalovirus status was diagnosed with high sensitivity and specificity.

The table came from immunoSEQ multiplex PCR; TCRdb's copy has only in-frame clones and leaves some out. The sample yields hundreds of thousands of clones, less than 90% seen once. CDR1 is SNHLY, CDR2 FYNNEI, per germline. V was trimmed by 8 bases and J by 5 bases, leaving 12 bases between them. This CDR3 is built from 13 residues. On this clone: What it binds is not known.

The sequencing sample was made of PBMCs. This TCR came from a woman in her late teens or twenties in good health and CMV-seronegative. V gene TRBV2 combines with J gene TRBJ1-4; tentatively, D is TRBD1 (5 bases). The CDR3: CASSTYRNEKLFF. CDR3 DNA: TGTGCCAGCTCCACATACAGGAATGAAAAACTGTTTTTT.